These T cell receptor beta chains were read from a single sample in a study of blood T cell repertoires in COVID-19. The repertoire was sequenced with immunoSEQ multiplex PCR; TCRdb's copy has only in-frame clones and lacks some. The sample has roughly 300,000 clones; roughly 90% are singletons. Sequencing was carried out using peripheral blood. Source of these receptors: a woman younger than 45 with COVID-19, enrolled during active disease. Both conserved end residues are part of each CDR3. The order of the fields is V gene, clone size, D gene, J gene, CDR3 protein, CDR3 DNA. The D gene is left open where the match is weak. Clone size is shown for a subset of rows, as once, few, many or a class of expanded clone.

TRBV6-2/TRBV6-3	few	-	TRBJ2-5	CASSLAQLTAQYF	TGTGCCAGCAGTTTAGCTCAACTCACGGCCCAGTACTTC
TRBV11-2	once	-	TRBJ1-2	CASSSGGLGTYTF	TGTGCCAGCAGCTCGGGGGGTCTGGGGACCTACACCTTC
TRBV12-3/TRBV12-4	-	-	TRBJ2-2	CASSVNTGELFF	TGTGCCAGCAGCGTAAACACCGGGGAGCTGTTTTTT
TRBV18	-	TRBD1	TRBJ1-5	CASSAQGANQPQHF	TGTGCCAGCTCAGCGCAGGGGGCAAATCAGCCCCAGCATTTT
TRBV15	-	TRBD1	TRBJ1-2	CATSRKGQGYGYTF	TGTGCCACCAGCAGAAAAGGACAGGGCTATGGCTACACCTTC
TRBV6-1	-	TRBD1	TRBJ1-5	CASSEFRTGVQPQHF	TGTGCCAGCAGTGAATTTCGGACAGGGGTTCAGCCCCAGCATTTT
TRBV9	-	TRBD1	TRBJ2-1	CASSEGAIANGEQFF	TGTGCCAGCAGCGAGGGGGCCATTGCAAACGGTGAGCAGTTCTTC
TRBV7-9	-	-	TRBJ1-4	CASSLEGGELFF	TGTGCCAGCAGCTTAGAGGGAGGTGAGCTGTTTTTT
TRBV28	few	-	TRBJ1-2	CASRETGSYGYTF	TGTGCCAGCAGAGAGACAGGATCCTATGGCTACACCTTC
TRBV6-2/TRBV6-3	-	TRBD2	TRBJ2-7	CASSYQSGGVHFEQYF	TGTGCCAGCAGTTATCAAAGCGGGGGGGTTCACTTCGAGCAGTACTTC
TRBV3-1/TRBV3-2	-	TRBD1	TRBJ1-6	CASSQVGTGTNSPLHF	TGTGCCAGCAGCCAAGTTGGGACAGGGACTAATTCACCCCTCCACTTT
TRBV29-1	once	-	TRBJ1-2	CSVVSQEKGYGYTF	TGCAGCGTTGTCTCACAGGAGAAAGGCTATGGCTACACCTTC
TRBV29-1	-	TRBD1	TRBJ1-5	CSVGQDNQPQHF	TGCAGCGTAGGACAGGACAATCAGCCCCAGCATTTT
TRBV9	-	-	TRBJ1-3	CASSPRAGNTIYF	TGTGCCAGCAGCCCAAGAGCGGGAAACACCATATATTTT
TRBV4-2	-	-	TRBJ1-5	CASSPGALISNQPQHF	TGTGCCAGCAGCCCCGGTGCCCTGATTAGCAATCAGCCCCAGCATTTT
TRBV29-1	-	-	TRBJ1-1	CSDLRAGLNTEAFF	TGCAGCGATCTGAGGGCGGGCTTGAACACTGAAGCTTTCTTT
TRBV2	-	-	TRBJ2-1	CASSELATPYNEQFF	TGTGCCAGCAGTGAACTAGCGACACCCTACAATGAGCAGTTCTTC
TRBV6-1	-	TRBD2	TRBJ2-2	CASSELGGANTGELFF	TGTGCCAGCAGTGAACTGGGGGGGGCGAACACCGGGGAGCTGTTTTTT
TRBV11-3	-	-	TRBJ2-6	CASSSRTGGANVLTF	TGTGCCAGCAGCTCCAGGACGGGAGGGGCCAACGTCCTGACTTTC
TRBV30	few	-	TRBJ2-7	CAWRLGREDEQYF	TGTGCCTGGAGGTTAGGTCGCGAGGACGAGCAGTACTTC
TRBV2	-	TRBD2	TRBJ2-1	CASSVGTSGGVEQFF	TGTGCCAGCAGTGTTGGGACTAGCGGGGGGGTTGAGCAGTTCTTC
TRBV5-1	-	-	TRBJ1-1	CASSLGPANTEAFF	TGCGCCAGCAGCCTCGGTCCTGCGAACACTGAAGCTTTCTTT
TRBV9	-	-	TRBJ2-2	CASSVTGNTGELFF	TGTGCCAGCAGCGTTACAGGGAACACCGGGGAGCTGTTTTTT
TRBV28	-	-	TRBJ1-5	CASSYPRQRLYSNQPQHF	TGTGCCAGCAGTTATCCGCGACAGAGATTATATAGCAATCAGCCCCAGCATTTT
TRBV5-6	few	TRBD1	TRBJ1-3	CASSLQGTGTIYF	TGTGCCAGCAGCTTACAGGGGACGGGCACCATATATTTT
TRBV6-5	-	TRBD2	TRBJ2-7	CASSYRAGGPHEQYF	TGTGCCAGCAGTTACAGGGCGGGGGGGCCCCACGAGCAGTACTTC
TRBV6-5	-	-	TRBJ2-1	CASGAGWASNEQFF	TGTGCCAGCGGGGCGGGGTGGGCTAGCAATGAGCAGTTCTTC
TRBV19	-	-	TRBJ1-4	CASSRTGIGTNEKLFF	TGTGCCAGTAGTAGGACGGGGATAGGGACTAATGAAAAACTGTTTTTT
TRBV15	-	-	TRBJ1-3	CATSRSPGGAGNTIYF	TGTGCCACCAGCAGATCCCCCGGGGGGGCTGGAAACACCATATATTTT
TRBV4-2	-	-	TRBJ2-1	CASSRTGTDSYNEQFF	TGTGCCAGCAGCCGAACCGGGACTGACTCCTACAATGAGCAGTTCTTC
TRBV11-2	-	TRBD1	TRBJ1-5	CASSPNRDRPQHF	TGTGCCAGCAGCCCGAACCGGGACAGGCCCCAGCATTTT
TRBV19	-	-	TRBJ1-5	CASSIASGGGNQPQHF	TGTGCCAGTAGTATAGCTTCGGGGGGCGGCAATCAGCCCCAGCATTTT
TRBV27	-	-	TRBJ1-1	CASSLKGQGNTEAFF	TGTGCCAGCAGTTTAAAGGGGCAGGGGAACACTGAAGCTTTCTTT
TRBV5-4	-	-	TRBJ2-7	CASSFSTRDEQYF	TGTGCCAGCAGCTTTAGTACCAGGGACGAGCAGTACTTC
TRBV28	-	-	TRBJ1-5	CASSLDSPYQPQHF	TGTGCCAGCAGTTTAGACAGCCCTTATCAGCCCCAGCATTTT
TRBV6-5	-	-	TRBJ2-5	CASSYSHTQETQYF	TGTGCCAGCAGTTACTCGCACACCCAAGAGACCCAGTACTTC
TRBV18	-	-	TRBJ2-2	CASSPPLGTGELFF	TGTGCCAGCTCACCACCTCTCGGCACCGGGGAGCTGTTTTTT
TRBV10-2	-	TRBD1	TRBJ1-6	CASREGAIYNSPLHF	TGCGCCAGCAGGGAGGGGGCGATTTATAATTCACCCCTCCACTTT
TRBV7-9	-	TRBD1	TRBJ1-3	CASSDTGVGNTIYF	TGTGCCAGCAGCGATACAGGGGTCGGAAACACCATATATTTT
TRBV6-2/TRBV6-3	-	-	TRBJ2-4	CASSLPEARGNIQYF	TGTGCCAGCAGCCTCCCGGAGGCTAGAGGAAACATTCAGTACTTC
TRBV21-1	-	-	TRBJ2-2	CASSSLAGELFF	TGTGCCAGCAGCAGTCTAGCCGGGGAGCTGTTTTTT
TRBV19	-	TRBD2	TRBJ2-1	CASSRGGVHNEQFF	TGTGCCAGTAGTCGGGGAGGGGTCCACAATGAGCAGTTCTTC
TRBV30	-	TRBD2	TRBJ2-5	CAWSAPRLAGVRETQYF	TGTGCCTGGAGCGCCCCCCGGTTAGCGGGGGTGAGAGAGACCCAGTACTTC
TRBV11-2	-	-	TRBJ2-1	CASSLAAGLALGEQFF	TGTGCCAGCAGCTTAGCTGCGGGACTCGCATTGGGTGAGCAGTTCTTC
TRBV10-3	-	-	TRBJ1-1	CAISEDWATEAFF	TGTGCCATCAGTGAGGATTGGGCCACTGAAGCTTTCTTT
TRBV20-1	once	-	TRBJ1-2	CSASRQSNYGYTF	TGCAGTGCTAGTCGACAGTCTAACTATGGCTACACCTTC
TRBV4-1	-	TRBD2	TRBJ2-7	CASSQGAGAYEQYF	TGCGCCAGCAGCCAAGGTGCGGGGGCCTACGAGCAGTACTTC
TRBV7-8	-	TRBD1	TRBJ1-2	CASSTYGTGYGYTF	TGTGCCAGCAGTACTTACGGGACAGGGTATGGCTACACCTTC
TRBV27	-	-	TRBJ1-6	CASSSGGSPLHF	TGTGCCAGCAGTTCTGGCGGGTCACCCCTCCACTTT
TRBV6-1	-	TRBD1	TRBJ2-2	CASSDRQGNTGELFF	TGTGCCAGCAGTGACAGACAGGGGAACACCGGGGAGCTGTTTTTT
TRBV6-2/TRBV6-3	once	TRBD2	TRBJ2-2	CASSSRLAGGPRSNTGELFF	TGTGCCAGCAGTTCCCGACTAGCGGGGGGGCCACGGTCAAACACCGGGGAGCTGTTTTTT
TRBV4-2	-	-	TRBJ1-4	CASSQDRVSEKLFF	TGTGCCAGCAGCCAAGACAGGGTCTCTGAAAAACTGTTTTTT
TRBV5-4	-	TRBD2	TRBJ2-5	CASSLLAGVVETQYF	TGTGCCAGCAGCTTACTAGCGGGGGTGGTAGAGACCCAGTACTTC
TRBV7-2	-	-	TRBJ2-7	CASSLNRDYEQYF	TGTGCCAGCAGCTTGAACAGGGACTACGAGCAGTACTTC
TRBV7-2	-	-	TRBJ1-1	CASSLGSNSEAFF	TGTGCCAGCAGCTTAGGAAGTAACTCTGAAGCTTTCTTT
TRBV2	-	-	TRBJ1-5	CASSEWGRGNQPQHF	TGTGCCAGCAGTGAATGGGGCAGGGGCAATCAGCCCCAGCATTTT
TRBV27	-	-	TRBJ1-1	CASADSPNDEAFF	TGTGCCAGCGCTGACAGCCCCAACGATGAAGCTTTCTTT